What follows are 18 T cell receptor beta chains derived from one specimen sequenced in a study of shared T cell receptors in the human thymus. TCRdb keeps only in-frame clones here, not all; method: immunoSEQ multiplex PCR. The repertoire holds 700,000 or so clones, with 70% to 90% as singletons. Another study also made use of these data, one on human thymus T cells.

Sequenced: thymocytes. These receptors all come from a girl under three years old with a congenital heart defect.

The chain has TRBV6-6 and TRBJ1-3; D might be TRBD1 (5 bases). The germline CDR1 and CDR2 sequences are MNHNY and SVGAGI (reference sequence). Trimming removed 7 bases at V and 0 bases at J, with 10 bases between. The CDR3 runs to 14 residues. CDR3 protein: CASIGRGSGNTIYF. As DNA, the CDR3 is TGTGCCAGCATCGGGAGGGGCTCTGGAAACACCATATATTTT.

This clone was counted only a few times. The V gene is TRBV7-9, the J gene TRBJ2-2; 9 bases line up with TRBD1. The J segment lost 3 bases and the V segment lost 4 bases, leaving 6 bases of the junction unmatched. Germline V gives CDR1 SEHNR, CDR2 FQNEAQ (reference sequence). The CDR3 is 16 amino acids. The CDR3 region has the DNA TGTGCCAGCAGCTACCGACAGGGGGGACACACCGGGGAGCTGTTTTTT. This codes for CASSYRQGGHTGELFF.

The chain combines TRBV27 with TRBJ1-1; 10 nucleotides agree with TRBD1. The CDR3 consists of 17 residues. With V trimmed by 2 bases and J by 3 bases, 9 bases remained unmatched. Germline CDR1 reads MNHEY; CDR2 reads SMNVEV (reference sequence). CDR3 nucleotide sequence: TGTGCCAGCAGTTTAGTGGGGTGGGGACAGGGGCACACTGAAGCTTTCTTT. Protein sequence: CASSLVGWGQGHTEAFF.

V gene TRBV4-1 combines with J gene TRBJ1-6, with 9 bases lining up with TRBD1. CDR3 length: 14 residues. V shed 4 bases and J 14 bases; nucleotides not matched to a gene: 9. Germline V gene data show CDR1 as MGHRA and CDR2 as YSYEKL. CDR3 bases: TGCGCCAGCAGCCGGGGACAGGGCCCGGTAACCCTCCACTTT. Its protein is CASSRGQGPVTLHF.

This clone was observed a few times. The CDR3 coding sequence is TGTGCCAGCAGTCCTACTAGGCGCTATACGCAGTATTTT. Amino acids: CASSPTRRYTQYF. The chain has TRBV2 and TRBJ2-3; D is perhaps TRBD2 (5 bases). CDR3 size: 13 residues. V lost 5 bases, J lost 7 bases, and 13 bases lay in between. Germline lookup yields CDR1 SNHLY and CDR2 FYNNEI. The entire variable domain, with the rest obtained from reference TRBV2 and TRBJ2-3, is as follows: EPEVTQTPSHQVTQMGQEVILRCVPISNHLYFYWYRQILGQKVEFLVSFYNNEISEKSEIFDDQFSVERPDGSNFTLKIRSTKLEDSAMYFCASSPTRRYTQYFGPGTRLTVL.

The count of this clone is one. V gene TRBV30 combines with J gene TRBJ2-1, with 8 bases lining up with TRBD2. The CDR3 runs to 15 residues. Germline V gene lookup returns CDR1 GTSNPN and CDR2 SVGIG (reference sequence). V dropped 0 bases and J dropped 5; count of bases not matched to a gene: 6. The CDR3 nucleotides are TGTGCCTGGAGTGTTATTAGCGGGACCGACAATGAGCAGTTCTTC. Translation: CAWSVISGTDNEQFF. The entire variable domain, with the rest obtained from reference TRBV30 and TRBJ2-1, is as follows: SQTIHQWPATLVQPVGSPLSLECTVEGTSNPNLYWYRQAAGRGLQLLFYSVGIGQISSEVPQNLSASRPQDRQFILSSKKLLLSDSGFYLCAWSVISGTDNEQFFGPGTRLTVL.

The rearrangement links TRBV4-3 to TRBJ2-1; tentatively, D is TRBD2 (6 bases). Per the germline V gene, CDR1 is LGHNA and CDR2 is YSLEER. The V end was cut by 4 bases, the J end by 6 bases, with 13 bases between. CDR3 length: 14 residues. The CDR3, as DNA: TGCGCCAGCAGCCGCCGACTAGACCTCAATGAGCAGTTCTTC. Translation gives CASSRRLDLNEQFF.

This rearrangement joins TRBV5-1 to TRBJ2-4, with TRBD2 identical over 7 bases. The CDR3 is 13 residues long. The trim removed 4 bases at V and 9 bases at J, leaving 7 bases unmatched. Per germline, CDR1 SGHRS and CDR2 YFSETQ. The CDR3 DNA reads TGCGCCAGCAGCCTGGCGTGGGGGGGCATTCAGTACTTC. Its protein is CASSLAWGGIQYF. Variable domain in full (rest from reference TRBV5-1 and TRBJ2-4): KAGVTQTPRYLIKTRGQQVTLSCSPISGHRSVSWYQQTPGQGLQFLFEYFSETQRNKGNFPGRFSGRQFSNSRSEMNVSTLELGDSALYLCASSLAWGGIQYFGAGTRLSVL.

This chain links TRBV19 with TRBJ2-7; D is perhaps TRBD1 (6 bases). Deletions cut 5 bases from V and 2 bases from J, with 13 bases between. Germline V CDR1 and CDR2: LNHDA, SQIVND (reference sequence). The CDR3 has 14 residues. The CDR3 region is CASSATQGTYEQYF. CDR3 coding DNA: TGTGCCAGTAGTGCCACACAGGGCACCTACGAGCAGTACTTC.

The chain couples TRBV18 to TRBJ2-4; 7 bases match TRBD1. V lost 4 bases and J lost 15; bases outside the gene matches: 12. Germline assignment: CDR1 KGHSH and CDR2 LQKENI. This CDR3 has 13 residues. CDR3 nucleotides: TGTGCCAGCTCACGAATAGTCGACAGGGATAGGTACTTC. Translated, it gives CASSRIVDRDRYF.

The chain combines TRBV10-3 with TRBJ2-7; D might be TRBD1 (6 bases). CDR1 is ENHRY and CDR2 is SYGVKD in the germline V gene. The CDR3 is 18 amino acids. V was cut by 6 bases and J by 3 bases, with 27 bases left in between. The CDR3 loop is CAISTDKKGQPSYYEQYF. The CDR3 DNA reads TGTGCCATCAGCACAGATAAAAAAGGACAGCCATCATACTACGAGCAGTACTTC.

This clone appeared a single time. The J gene is TRBJ1-4, the V gene TRBV28; TRBD1 agrees at 9 bases. Germline V CDR1 and CDR2: MDHEN, SYDVKM. Germline trimming cut 5 bases from V and 7 bases from J; bases unmatched to any gene: 5. CDR3 length equals 14 residues. CDR3 sequence reads: CASSRQGGGEKLFF. CDR3 bases: TGTGCCAGCAGTAGACAGGGGGGAGGTGAAAAACTGTTTTTT.

This clone appeared once. V and J are TRBV6-1 and TRBJ1-1; 9 nucleotides line up with TRBD1. The germline V gene has CDR1 MNHNS and CDR2 SASEGT. Unmatched junction bases numbered 12, after V lost 3 bases and J lost 1 base. The CDR3 covers 18 residues. The CDR3 nucleotides read TGTGCCAGCAGTGACCAACCGGGGACAGGGTTTGGGAACACTGAAGCTTTCTTT. This encodes CASSDQPGTGFGNTEAFF.

In its sample, this clone was seen once. V gene TRBV9 combines with J gene TRBJ2-2, with a tentative D call TRBD2 (5 bases). The CDR3 totals 17 residues. V lost 0 bases to trimming and J lost 0 bases, with 12 bases between them. Germline V lookup: CDR1 SGDLS, CDR2 YYNGEE. CDR3 loop: CASSVAPAGPNTGELFF. The CDR3 coding sequence is TGTGCCAGCAGCGTAGCCCCCGCGGGCCCGAACACCGGGGAGCTGTTTTTT. Together with reference TRBV9 and TRBJ2-2, the CDR3 gives the full variable domain: DSGVTQTPKHLITATGQRVTLRCSPRSGDLSVYWYQQSLDQGLQFLIQYYNGEERAKGNILERFSAQQFPDLHSELNLSSLELGDSALYFCASSVAPAGPNTGELFFGEGSRLTVL.

The table lists this clone with a few counts. The chain links TRBV2 to TRBJ1-1, with D perhaps TRBD1 (6 bases). The V end lost 6 bases, the J end lost 4 bases, and 15 bases lay between the germline ends. The CDR3 is made up of 14 amino acids. CDR1 and CDR2 from the germline V gene are SNHLY and FYNNEI. The CDR3 sequence: CASSHTGQGTEAFF. The DNA of the CDR3 is TGTGCCAGCAGCCACACAGGGCAGGGCACTGAAGCTTTCTTT.

This chain connects TRBV4-3 to TRBJ1-2; 8 bases fit TRBD1. This CDR3 spans 14 amino acids. Germline loops: CDR1 LGHNA, CDR2 YSLEER. V lost 0 bases, J lost 6 bases, and 3 bases stayed unmatched. The CDR3 reads CASSQDGQGDGYTF. CDR3 coding DNA: TGCGCCAGCAGCCAAGACGGACAGGGAGATGGCTACACCTTC.

This sequence joins TRBV19 and TRBJ1-1, with TRBD1 identical over 7 bases. V was clipped by 5 bases and J by 6 bases; unmatched bases: 6. Per germline, CDR1 LNHDA and CDR2 SQIVND (reference sequence). This CDR3 has 13 amino acids. This CDR3 is CASSARDSSEAFF. For the CDR3, the DNA is TGTGCCAGTAGTGCCAGGGACAGCTCTGAAGCTTTCTTT.

V gene TRBV5-3 combines with J gene TRBJ2-7, with TRBD1 matching 10 bases. TRBV5-3 is an ORF for which the function is uncertain. This CDR3 region has 16 residues. With V trimmed by 3 bases and J by 3 bases, 9 bases remained unmatched. CDR3 residues: CARSCTGTGDFYEQYF. The CDR3 nucleotides are TGTGCCAGAAGCTGTACCGGGACAGGGGATTTCTACGAGCAGTACTTC.